This T cell receptor beta chain derives from a study of blood T cell repertoires in COVID-19. Study in general: Sites across the United States, Italy and Spain contributed samples from acute and convalescent COVID-19. T cells, B-cell-depleted T cells, or PBMCs supplied cDNA or gDNA.

As handled by the study authors: Nucleated cell number was recorded as an estimate derived from reference gene primer amplification. The table came from immunoSEQ multiplex PCR; TCRdb's copy has only in-frame clones and leaves some out. The V and J calls and clone size come from that table; D and trimming were worked out from the DNA. Of some 110,000 clones listed, around 78% are singletons. Trimming removed 7 bases from V and 7 bases from J, with 17 bases in between. The CDR3 is made up of 15 amino acids. Germline CDR1 MNHEY, CDR2 SVGAGI. The receptor comes from a man aged 25-40 years with acute or convalescent COVID-19. The chain has TRBV6-5 and TRBJ1-6; D is possibly TRBD1 (6 bases). Sample: peripheral blood. In nucleotides, the CDR3 is TGTGCCAGCACCTACCGCCAGGGGATGAATTCACCCCTCCACTTT. It codes for CASTYRQGMNSPLHF.